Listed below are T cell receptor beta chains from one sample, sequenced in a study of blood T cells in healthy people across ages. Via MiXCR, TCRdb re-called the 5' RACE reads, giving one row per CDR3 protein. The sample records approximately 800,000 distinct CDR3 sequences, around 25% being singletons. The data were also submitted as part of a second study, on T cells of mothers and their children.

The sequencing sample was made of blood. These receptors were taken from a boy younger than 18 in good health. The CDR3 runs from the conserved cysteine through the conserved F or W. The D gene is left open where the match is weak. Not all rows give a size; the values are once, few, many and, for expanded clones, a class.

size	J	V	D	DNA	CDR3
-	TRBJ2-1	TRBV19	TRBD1	TGTGCCAGTAGTATGGGGACAGAATACAATGAGCAGTTCTTC	CASSMGTEYNEQFF
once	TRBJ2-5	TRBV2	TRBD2	TGTGCCAGCAAGCCCGGGACTAGCGGGAACTGGGAGACCCAGTACTTC	CASKPGTSGNWETQYF
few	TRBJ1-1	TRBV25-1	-	TGTGCCGGCAGTGAATTAGGGACGGTGAACACTGAAGCTTTCTTT	CAGSELGTVNTEAFF
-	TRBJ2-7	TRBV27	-	TGTGCCAGCAGAAAAGGACAGACGTACCACGAGACCCAATACTTC	CASRKGQTYHETQYF
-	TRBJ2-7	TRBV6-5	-	TGTGCCAGCACCAGCAGGGCCTACGAGCAGTACTTC	CASTSRAYEQYF
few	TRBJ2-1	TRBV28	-	TGTGCCAGCAGTTTGGCCCAGGGTGTCACCTACAATGAGCAGTTCTTC	CASSLAQGVTYNEQFF
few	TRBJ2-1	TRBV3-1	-	TGTGCCAGCAGCTTCCACGGATTCTCCTACAATGAGCAGTTCTTC	CASSFHGFSYNEQFF
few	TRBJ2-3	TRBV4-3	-	TGCGCCAGCAGCCAAGATTTGGGGGCAGATACGCAGTATTTT	CASSQDLGADTQYF
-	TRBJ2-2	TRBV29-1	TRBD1	TGCAGCGTTGAGACAGGGGCCCCCGGGGAGCTGTTTTTT	CSVETGAPGELFF
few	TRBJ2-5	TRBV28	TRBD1	TGTGCCAGCAGCGAACCCGGGACAGCCCAAGAGACCCAGTACTTC	CASSEPGTAQETQYF
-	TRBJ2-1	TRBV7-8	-	TGTACCAGCAGCTTAGGCGGGGTATACAATGAGCAGTTCTTC	CTSSLGGVYNEQFF
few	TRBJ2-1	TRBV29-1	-	TGCAGCTCCCAGCTCTCTGCCTACAATGAGCAGTTCTTC	CSSQLSAYNEQFF
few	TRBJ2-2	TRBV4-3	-	TGCGCCAGCAGCCCGCGACAAGCCACCGGGGAGCTGTTTTTT	CASSPRQATGELFF
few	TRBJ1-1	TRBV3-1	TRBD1	TGTGCCAGCAGCCAATCCACAGGGGTCACTGAAGCTTTCTTT	CASSQSTGVTEAFF
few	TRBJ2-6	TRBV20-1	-	TGCAGTGCAATCCACGGGACATTTAGCTCTGGGGCCAACGTCCTGACTTTC	CSAIHGTFSSGANVLTF
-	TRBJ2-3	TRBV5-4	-	TGTGCCAGCAGCTTGGAGGGCGGGGATACGCAGTATTTT	CASSLEGGDTQYF
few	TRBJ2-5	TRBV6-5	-	TGTGCCAGCTGTTTAACTAAATCCCAAGAGACCCAGTACTTC	CASCLTKSQETQYF
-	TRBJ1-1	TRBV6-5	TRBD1	TGTGCCAGCAGCCTGGACAGGTCTCGTGTTCGGGCTTTCTTT	CASSLDRSRVRAFF
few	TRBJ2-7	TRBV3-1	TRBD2	TGTGCCAGCGGCCAGGGAGGGGTAATCTACGAGCAGTACTTC	CASGQGGVIYEQYF
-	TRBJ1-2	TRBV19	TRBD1	TGTGCCAGTAGGCCGGGTGAGGCAGGGGGCTTCGTCTACACCTTC	CASRPGEAGGFVYTF
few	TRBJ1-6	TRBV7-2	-	TGTGCCAGCACCCAATCGGTATCCAGGACTAATTCACCCCTCCACTTT	CASTQSVSRTNSPLHF
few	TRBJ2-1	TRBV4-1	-	TGCGCCAGCAGCCTACGGGATCCCAATGAGCAGTTCTTC	CASSLRDPNEQFF
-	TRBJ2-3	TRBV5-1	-	TGCGCCAGCAGCTTGTATGGGGGTGGGGAGCCCCAGTATTTT	CASSLYGGGEPQYF
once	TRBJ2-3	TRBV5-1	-	TGCGCCAGCAGCCCAACCTCCGGGAGCCTCACAGATACGCAGTATTTT	CASSPTSGSLTDTQYF
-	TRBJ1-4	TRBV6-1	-	TGTGCCAGCAGGACCGGACAGCAAAATGAAAAACTGTTTTTT	CASRTGQQNEKLFF
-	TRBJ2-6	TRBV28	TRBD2	TGTGCCAGCAGTTTATACCTAGCGGGAGGGTCTGGGGCCAACGTCCTGACTTTC	CASSLYLAGGSGANVLTF
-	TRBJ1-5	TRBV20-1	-	TGCAGTGCTAGCCCGCTCCGGGACACCAATCAGCCCCAGCATTTT	CSASPLRDTNQPQHF
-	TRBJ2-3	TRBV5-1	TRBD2	TGCGCCAGCAGCTTTTTAGCGGGAGCAGGCACAGATACGCAGTATTTT	CASSFLAGAGTDTQYF
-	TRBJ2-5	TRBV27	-	TGTGCCAGCAGTTCGCTAGCAGGAGGGAAAGAGACCCAGTACTTC	CASSSLAGGKETQYF
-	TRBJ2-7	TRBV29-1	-	TGCAGCGTTGAAGGGATTCTAGCAGAATCCTCCTACGAGCAGTACTTC	CSVEGILAESSYEQYF
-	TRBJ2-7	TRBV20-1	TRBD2	TGCGGTGCTAGGAGAAGCGGGGACTACGAGCAGTACTTC	CGARRSGDYEQYF
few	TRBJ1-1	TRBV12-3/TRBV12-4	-	TGTGCCACCAGGTCGGGACTTAACACTGAAGCTTTCTTT	CATRSGLNTEAFF
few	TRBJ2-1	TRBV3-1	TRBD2	TGTGCCAGCAGCTTCCGGGCGGGAGAGACATACAATGAGCAGTTCTTC	CASSFRAGETYNEQFF
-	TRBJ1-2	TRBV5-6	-	TGTGCCAGCAGCTCCACTGAGGGGTACTATGGCTACACCTTC	CASSSTEGYYGYTF
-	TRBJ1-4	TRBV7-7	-	TGTGCTAGCAGCTTCGCCAGTACCCCTGAAAAACTGTTTTTT	CASSFASTPEKLFF
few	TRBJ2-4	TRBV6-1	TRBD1	TGTGCCAGCACCCAAGTCAAAGGGGGCGCGAATGGAGCCAAAAACATTCAGTACTTC	CASTQVKGGANGAKNIQYF
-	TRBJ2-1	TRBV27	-	TGTGCCAGCAGAGACCAGATTACCTACTACAATGAGCAGTTCTTC	CASRDQITYYNEQFF
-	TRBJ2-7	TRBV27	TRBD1	TGTGCCAGCAGTGAACCGGGACAGTACGAGCAGTACTTC	CASSEPGQYEQYF
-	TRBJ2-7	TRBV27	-	TGTGCCAGCAGTTTAGGGGGCAGATTTTCCTACGAGCAGTACTTC	CASSLGGRFSYEQYF
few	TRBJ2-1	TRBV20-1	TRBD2	TGCAGTGCTAGAGATTTCCTAGCGGGAGGAAATGAGCAGTTCTTC	CSARDFLAGGNEQFF
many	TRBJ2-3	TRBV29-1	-	TGCAGCGTTGAACGGGGCACAGATACGCAGTATTTT	CSVERGTDTQYF
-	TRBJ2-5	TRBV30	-	TGTGCCTGGAGTGTAGAAGAGACCCAGTACTTC	CAWSVEETQYF
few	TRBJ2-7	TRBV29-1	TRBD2	TGCAGCGTTTCATCATCTAGCGGAAGCTCCTACGAGCAGTACTTC	CSVSSSSGSSYEQYF
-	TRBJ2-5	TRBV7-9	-	TGTGCCAGCAAGGGGACGGTCCCCGGGGAGACCCAGTACTTC	CASKGTVPGETQYF
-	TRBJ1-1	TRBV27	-	TGTGCCAGCAAGTCGCCTGAAGCTTTCTTT	CASKSPEAFF
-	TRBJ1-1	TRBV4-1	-	TGCGCCAGCAGCCAAGAATTGAACACTGAAGCTTTCTTT	CASSQELNTEAFF
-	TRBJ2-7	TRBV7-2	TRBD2	TGTGCCAGCAGCTTAGAAGGTTTTGCTAGCGGGATCGTCTACGAGCAGTACTTC	CASSLEGFASGIVYEQYF
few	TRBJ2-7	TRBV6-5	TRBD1	TGTGCCAGCAGTTATGGGACAGCAAAATACGAGCAGTACTTC	CASSYGTAKYEQYF
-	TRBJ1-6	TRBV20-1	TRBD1	TGCAGTGCTAGAACACCCGGGACAGTAGGATCACCCCTCCACTTT	CSARTPGTVGSPLHF
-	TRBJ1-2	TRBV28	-	TGTGCCAGCAGTTTACGGCTGGGAACCGGCTACACCTTC	CASSLRLGTGYTF